The text below deals with one TCR beta chain. Its antigen is unidentified. A junction end diverges from the germline sequence, so it may reflect a read error. CD4+CD45RO+CD25- cells were isolated as memory CD4+ T cells. The study, taken as a whole, reports: The larger-cohort validation was restricted to a single TCR beta V-J rearrangement rather than whole repertoires. In terms of TCR gene usage, tumor memory CD4+ T cells clustered together with blood and lymph node memory CD4+ cells, as well as with lymph node naive CD4+ cells.

Constant-region reverse primers amplified full-length variable regions, followed by semi-nested Nested Universal Primer A PCR. MiXCR, run by TCRdb on the 5' RACE reads, gives a single entry per CDR3 protein. Here the sample spans tens of thousands of distinct CDR3 sequences, about 22% being singletons. Germline-derived CDR1 and CDR2 are DFQATT and SNEGSKA (reference sequence). CDR3 size: 12 residues. The sequenced material came from memory CD4+ T cells sorted from a lymph node. The sample's subset: memory CD4+ T cells, CD4+CD45RO+CD25-. The source is a female donor with breast cancer. V usage is TRBV20-1 and J usage is TRBJ2-6; the D gene could be TRBD1 or TRBD2 (5 bases each). CDR3 sequence reads: CGAGSGANVLAF. The CDR3 coding sequence is TGCGGTGCGGGCTCTGGGGCCAACGTCCTGGCTTTC.